This T cell receptor (beta chain) came from a study of cytomegalovirus exposure and HLA in healthy donors. Points from the study as a whole: TCR beta chains associated with HLA were, in a later analysis, more clonally expanded than equally common others. When presence/absence was analysed, sequencing depth was taken to be roughly uniform across donors. In a later analysis, across HLA loci, associated TCR counts were highest for DRB1, lowest for HLA-C.

At collection, donors were nominally healthy, but unrecorded immune exposures were probable. PCR used 60 Vbeta primers and 13 Jbeta primers. Sequencing used immunoSEQ multiplex PCR; TCRdb keeps in-frame clones, though not all of them. The data show about 76,000 clones, about 69% seen once. Worth noting for this clone: Its antigen is not identified.

Germline V lookup: CDR1 MNHNS, CDR2 SASEGT. V lost 4 bases, J lost 4 bases, and 16 bases lay in between. The CDR3 runs to 15 residues. The sequence was obtained from a woman aged 35 to 49 in good health and CMV-seropositive. The V gene is TRBV6-1, the J gene TRBJ1-1; D may be TRBD1 (5 bases). Specimen: PBMCs. The CDR3 here is CASSGGFGGGTEAFF. For the CDR3, the DNA is TGTGCCAGCAGTGGAGGTTTCGGGGGAGGCACTGAAGCTTTCTTT.